This TCR beta chain was observed in a study of blood T cell repertoires in COVID-19. Repertoires were generated with immunoSEQ multiplex PCR, while TCRdb's copy carries only in-frame clones and drops some. The sample records around 200,000 clones, around 82% being singletons. In germline, CDR1 is SGHVS, CDR2 FQNEAQ. V was shortened by 1 base and J by 2 bases, with 13 bases between the two germline ends. This CDR3 region has 16 residues. The source is a woman of 80 years or more with acute or convalescent COVID-19. Sequenced: peripheral blood. The rearrangement links TRBV7-8 to TRBJ2-3, with a possible D match to TRBD2 (5 bases). CDR3 in DNA: TGTGCCAGCAGCTTAGGGCAGCGGACCTCCACAGATACGCAGTATTTT. Its protein product is CASSLGQRTSTDTQYF.